This TCR beta chain appears in the sequencing data of a study of cytomegalovirus exposure and HLA in healthy donors. Across the whole study: Researchers previously reported finding fewer than 140 million unique TCR beta sequences from around 200 million T cells. Caucasian-associated ancestry cluster membership applied to approximately 84% of 398 genotyped donors.

PCR amplification relied on 60 Vbeta primers (plus 13 Jbeta primers). The table came from immunoSEQ multiplex PCR; TCRdb's copy has only in-frame clones and leaves some out. This table holds roughly 120,000 clones, approximately 79% found once. Whereas donors were nominally healthy upon sampling, unrecorded immune exposures were probable. This clone was seen more than once but under ten times. Source material: PBMCs. The receptor's source is a man in his thirties or forties in good health and CMV-seropositive.

CDR3: CASSLNRGLSGNTIYF. The CDR3 DNA sequence: TGTGCCAGCAGCTTGAACAGGGGGCTTAGTGGAAACACCATATATTTT. The chain employs TRBV7-6 and TRBJ1-3; TRBD1 agrees at 9 bases. The CDR3 covers 16 residues. With 3 bases clipped from V and 3 bases from J, the junction kept 6 bases outside the gene matches. CDR1 is SGHVS and CDR2 is FNYEAQ in the germline V gene.